The 28 T cell receptor beta chains below were found in one sample sequenced in a study of sequential checkpoint blockade in melanoma. Sequenced by immunoSEQ multiplex PCR; TCRdb stores in-frame clones only, minus some. The sample shows fewer than 45,000 clones, more than 80% of them seen only once. This sample's treatment: randomized to nivolumab then ipilimumab (arm A) or the reverse (arm B). The sequences come from CD8+ T cells sorted from blood (inferred from file names), collected from a patient given nivolumab and ipilimumab in sequence. These receptor sequences come from a human donor with melanoma.

The chain joins TRBV27 to TRBJ2-7; TRBD1 agrees at 10 bases. The CDR3 sequence is 15 residues long. Looked up from germline, CDR1 is MNHEY and CDR2 is SMNVEV (reference sequence). With V trimmed by 7 bases and J by 8 bases, 14 bases remained unmatched. The CDR3 nucleotides are TGTGCCAGCAATCCACCGGGACAGGGGTACGTCAAGCAGTACTTC. Amino acid sequence: CASNPPGQGYVKQYF.

This clone was seen a handful of times. V and J are TRBV19 and TRBJ2-2, with a possible D match to TRBD2 (6 bases). CDR3 length equals 14 residues. The germline V gene encodes CDR1 LNHDA and CDR2 SQIVND (reference sequence). The V end lost 11 bases, the J end lost 7 bases, and 20 bases lay between the germline ends. CDR3 bases: TGTGCCTCCACCGCTGGAGGGTACGACGGGGAGCTGTTTTTT. Amino acids: CASTAGGYDGELFF. Variable domain in full (rest from reference TRBV19 and TRBJ2-2): DGGITQSPKYLFRKEGQNVTLSCEQNLNHDAMYWYRQDPGQGLRLIYYSQIVNDFQKGDIAEGYSVSREKKESFPLTVTSAQKNPTAFYLCASTAGGYDGELFFGEGSRLTVL.

The chain uses TRBV4-1 and TRBJ2-7; possibly TRBD2 for D (7 bases). Germline lookup yields CDR1 MGHRA and CDR2 YSYEKL. This CDR3 contains 15 residues. Between the trimmed V and J ends, which lost 1 base and 2 bases, there was a span of 12 bases. The DNA for the CDR3 is TGCGCCAGCAGCCAAGGGCGGGGGCGCCCCTACGAGCAGTACTTC. Translation gives CASSQGRGRPYEQYF.

The chain combines TRBV4-1 with TRBJ1-5; 10 nucleotides line up with TRBD1. The ends lost 1 base at V and 7 bases at J; junction bases unmatched: 10. The CDR3 is made up of 17 amino acids. Germline V gene sequence: CDR1 MGHRA, CDR2 YSYEKL. CDR3 DNA: TGCGCCAGCAGCCAAGTGATCCTGACAGGGGGCGAGCAGCCCCAGCATTTT. Its protein is CASSQVILTGGEQPQHF.

This chain links TRBV4-1 with TRBJ1-1; the D gene is possibly TRBD1 (5 bases). The germline V and J ends were trimmed by 0 bases and 0 bases, with 20 bases remaining between them. There are 19 residues in the CDR3. Germline V gene lookup returns CDR1 MGHRA and CDR2 YSYEKL. CDR3 DNA: TGCGCCAGCAGCCAAGAGCCCCATGGGGGGGTGCGGATGAACACTGAAGCTTTCTTT. Protein: CASSQEPHGGVRMNTEAFF.

The CDR3 loop reads CASSLVAVPGVLTF. The CDR3 bases are TGTGCCAGCAGCTTAGTTGCCGTCCCAGGGGTCCTGACTTTC. The gene calls are TRBV7-9 and TRBJ2-6; TRBD1 is a possible D gene (5 bases). The CDR3 has 14 amino acids. Trimming removed 1 base at V and 13 bases at J, with 14 bases between. The V gene's germline CDR1 is SEHNR and CDR2 FQNEAQ (reference sequence).

This chain joins TRBV7-8 and TRBJ2-1, with 9 bases identical to TRBD2. CDR1 and CDR2 (germline): SGHVS, FQNEAQ. CDR3 length: 16 amino acids. The J segment lost 7 bases and the V segment lost 3 bases, leaving 10 bases of the junction unmatched. The CDR3, as DNA: TGTGCCAGCAGCTTTAGCGGGAGCAATCCTCTAAATGAGCAGTTCTTC. Protein sequence: CASSFSGSNPLNEQFF.

V usage is TRBV7-9 and J usage is TRBJ2-2; no clear D. This CDR3 contains 18 residues. Looked up from germline, CDR1 is SEHNR and CDR2 is FQNEAQ (reference sequence). V lost 1 base to trimming and J lost 4 bases, with 19 bases between them. The CDR3 sequence is CASSLVYWSPDTTGELFF. As DNA, the CDR3 is TGTGCCAGCAGCTTAGTCTACTGGTCCCCTGACACCACCGGGGAGCTGTTTTTT.

The rearrangement uses TRBV19 and TRBJ1-1; TRBD1 matches 7 bases. The CDR3 is 17 residues long. Germline V CDR1 and CDR2: LNHDA, SQIVND (reference sequence). The V segment lost 3 bases and the J segment 1 base; nucleotides outside the gene matches: 11. In DNA form, the CDR3 reads TGTGCCAGTAGTATCTGGTCTGGGACAGTCAAGAACACTGAAGCTTTCTTT. Residues: CASSIWSGTVKNTEAFF.

The chain employs TRBV19 and TRBJ1-2, with D hard to call. The CDR3 has 16 residues. Trimming shortened V by 8 bases and J by 5 bases, and 24 bases separated the two germline ends. CDR1 and CDR2 from the germline V gene are LNHDA and SQIVND (reference sequence). The CDR3 DNA follows: TGTGCCAGTGGCCCTCCCCGCGGGGAAGAGGAGTATGGCTACACCTTC. Translated: CASGPPRGEEEYGYTF.

V is TRBV6-5 and J is TRBJ1-2; 7 bases agree with TRBD1. With 5 bases clipped from V and 4 bases from J, the junction kept 10 bases outside the gene matches. From germline, CDR1 is MNHEY and CDR2 SVGAGI. The CDR3 runs to 15 residues. The chain's CDR3 is CASSTADRTVYGYTF. The CDR3 bases are TGTGCCAGCAGTACCGCGGACAGGACGGTCTATGGCTACACCTTC.

This clone has just one count. The rearrangement uses TRBV13 and TRBJ1-1, with D uncertain. The V end was cut by 6 bases, the J end by 1 base, with 12 bases between. The CDR3 has 14 amino acids. The germline V gene has CDR1 PRHDT and CDR2 FYEKMQ (reference sequence). This chain's CDR3 is CASRANGKNTEAFF. The CDR3 nucleotides are TGTGCCAGCAGAGCAAACGGTAAGAACACTGAAGCTTTCTTT. Looking up the rest from reference TRBV13 and TRBJ1-1 gives the full variable domain: AAGVIQSPRHLIKEKRETATLKCYPIPRHDTVYWYQQGPGQDPQFLISFYEKMQSDKGSIPDRFSAQQFSDYHSELNMSSLELGDSALYFCASRANGKNTEAFFGQGTRLTVV.

This clone was observed once. V usage is TRBV28 and J usage is TRBJ2-7; TRBD1 matches at 8 bases. With V trimmed by 4 bases and J by 2 bases, 4 bases remained unmatched. Per the germline V gene, CDR1 is MDHEN and CDR2 is SYDVKM. This CDR3 region has 14 residues. The CDR3 nucleotides read TGTGCCAGCAGTTATGGACAGGGAACCTACGAGCAGTACTTC. Translating it yields CASSYGQGTYEQYF. The full variable domain, with the rest looked up from reference TRBV28 and TRBJ2-7, is DVKVTQSSRYLVKRTGEKVFLECVQDMDHENMFWYRQDPGLGLRLIYFSYDVKMKEKGDIPEGYSVSREKKERFSLILESASTNQTSMYLCASSYGQGTYEQYFGPGTRLTVT.

This clone was seen a few times. This chain uses TRBV27 with TRBJ2-2, with a weak D call TRBD2 (5 bases). CDR1 MNHEY and CDR2 SMNVEV come from the germline V gene (reference sequence). Trimming removed 1 base at V and 6 bases at J, with 18 bases between. This CDR3 region has 17 residues. The CDR3 DNA reads TGTGCCAGCAGTTTATACGACCGGGATGTTTTCGCCGGGGAGCTGTTTTTT. As protein: CASSLYDRDVFAGELFF.

The gene calls are TRBV6-6 and TRBJ2-3; 9 nucleotides agree with TRBD2. V lost 6 bases, J lost 1 base, and 8 bases stayed unmatched. CDR1 is MNHNY, CDR2 SVGAGI, per germline (reference sequence). This CDR3 region has 16 residues. The CDR3 region has the DNA TGTGCCAGCAGGATACTCCTAGCGGGGCGCACAGATACGCAGTATTTT. Translation: CASRILLAGRTDTQYF.

This chain links TRBV9 with TRBJ2-2; 12 bases map to TRBD2. Germline assignment: CDR1 SGDLS and CDR2 YYNGEE. The ends lost 4 bases at V and 4 bases at J; junction bases unmatched: 5. The CDR3 is made up of 16 amino acids. CDR3 coding DNA: TGTGCCAGCAGCTTCCGACTAGCGGGAGCCACCGGGGAGCTGTTTTTT. Translating gives CASSFRLAGATGELFF.

This chain uses TRBV6-6 with TRBJ2-7; 7 nucleotides line up with TRBD2. The CDR3 is 12 residues long. The J segment lost 6 bases and the V segment lost 2 bases, leaving 1 base of the junction unmatched. In germline, CDR1 is MNHNY, CDR2 SVGAGI (reference sequence). The CDR3 loop is CASSYGGVEQYV. The CDR3 bases are TGTGCCAGCAGTTACGGGGGGGTCGAGCAGTACGTC.

V is TRBV7-6 and J is TRBJ2-7; 9 bases line up with TRBD2. J was trimmed by 6 bases and V by 1 base; bases with no gene match: 10. The CDR3 loop spans 16 amino acids. Germline loops: CDR1 SGHVS, CDR2 FNYEAQ. The CDR3 spells CASSLGTSGWPAEQYF. CDR3 DNA sequence: TGTGCCAGCAGCTTAGGTACTAGCGGGTGGCCCGCCGAGCAGTACTTC. Full variable domain (rest looked up from reference TRBV7-6 and TRBJ2-7): GAGVSQSPRYKVTKRGQDVALRCDPISGHVSLYWYRQALGQGPEFLTYFNYEAQQDKSGLPNDRFSAERPEGSISTLTIQRTEQRDSAMYRCASSLGTSGWPAEQYFGPGTRLTVT.

The sample holds a few counts of this clone. The rearrangement joins TRBV5-6 to TRBJ2-1; 7 bases align to TRBD1. Looked up from germline, CDR1 is SGHDT and CDR2 is YYEEEE. J gave up 2 bases and V 1 base, and 12 bases lay outside the gene matches. The CDR3 is 18 residues long. Here the CDR3 DNA reads TGTGCCAGCAGCTTGTTAGGGGGCTGGCTAGTCGCCTACAATGAGCAGTTCTTC. This codes for CASSLLGGWLVAYNEQFF.

The chain links TRBV6-5 to TRBJ1-3; D uncertain. Trimming took off 6 bases at V and 0 bases at J, with 6 bases between the two ends. CDR3 length: 13 amino acids. CDR1 MNHEY and CDR2 SVGAGI come from the germline V gene. The CDR3 is CASSGSSGNTIYF. The DNA for the CDR3 is TGTGCCAGCAGCGGGAGCTCTGGAAACACCATATATTTT.

Only one count was recorded for this clone. The rearrangement joins TRBV11-2 to TRBJ2-1, with D perhaps TRBD2 (5 bases). V was trimmed by 6 bases and J by 5 bases, leaving 11 bases between them. Germline V CDR1 and CDR2: SGHAT, FQNNGV. The CDR3 length is 13 residues. The DNA for the CDR3 is TGTGCCAGCAGTCAACCCGGGGACAATGAGCAGTTCTTC. Protein sequence: CASSQPGDNEQFF.

The chain has TRBV28 and TRBJ2-7; 8 nucleotides match TRBD2. Germline trimming cut 7 bases from V and 6 bases from J; bases unmatched to any gene: 8. The germline V gene encodes CDR1 MDHEN and CDR2 SYDVKM. The CDR3 consists of 13 residues. In DNA form, the CDR3 reads TGTGCCAGCAAGCGGGAGTTAAGGCGCGAGCAGTACTTC. Translation gives CASKRELRREQYF. Drawing the rest from reference TRBV28 and TRBJ2-7, the complete variable domain is DVKVTQSSRYLVKRTGEKVFLECVQDMDHENMFWYRQDPGLGLRLIYFSYDVKMKEKGDIPEGYSVSREKKERFSLILESASTNQTSMYLCASKRELRREQYFGPGTRLTVT.

The chain employs TRBV27 and TRBJ1-5; D not certain. Per germline, CDR1 MNHEY and CDR2 SMNVEV (reference sequence). The CDR3 consists of 14 residues. V lost 6 bases and J 0 bases, leaving 9 bases between the germline ends. Written as DNA, the CDR3 is TGTGCCAGCAGCGGGATTTATAGCAATCAGCCCCAGCATTTT. Its translation: CASSGIYSNQPQHF.

This clone has a handful of counts. This chain links TRBV13 with TRBJ2-1, with D maybe TRBD2 (5 bases). The CDR3 extends over 15 amino acids. The V and J ends lost 7 bases and 8 bases respectively, with 21 bases between them. Germline-derived CDR1 and CDR2 are PRHDT and FYEKMQ (reference sequence). As DNA, the CDR3 is TGTGCCAGCAAAGTAGGTGCTAGCTGGGTCCATGAGCAGTTCTTC. Protein product: CASKVGASWVHEQFF.

The V gene is TRBV6-5, the J gene TRBJ1-5; 8 positions match TRBD1. Germline CDR1 is MNHEY and CDR2 is SVGAGI. With V trimmed by 5 bases and J by 1 base, 4 bases remained unmatched. This CDR3 spans 15 amino acids. The CDR3 region has the DNA TGTGCCAGCAGTATGACAGGGGAAAGCAATCAGCCCCAGCATTTT. Amino acid sequence: CASSMTGESNQPQHF.

This chain connects TRBV9 to TRBJ2-5, with 7 bases aligning to TRBD1. CDR1 is SGDLS and CDR2 is YYNGEE in the germline V gene. V dropped 4 bases and J dropped 4; count of bases not matched to a gene: 1. The CDR3 length is 12 residues. The CDR3 here is CASSPGGETQYF. CDR3 coding DNA: TGTGCCAGCAGCCCAGGGGGAGAGACCCAGTACTTC. The variable domain in full, with the rest retrieved from reference TRBV9 and TRBJ2-5, is DSGVTQTPKHLITATGQRVTLRCSPRSGDLSVYWYQQSLDQGLQFLIQYYNGEERAKGNILERFSAQQFPDLHSELNLSSLELGDSALYFCASSPGGETQYFGPGTRLLVL.

The CDR3 DNA follows: TGTGCCAGCAGCCCCCTCGACAGGAGTAATGAAAAACTGTTTTTT. Its protein is CASSPLDRSNEKLFF. The gene calls are TRBV7-8 and TRBJ1-4; D is possibly TRBD1 (6 bases). Trimming removed 5 bases from V and 4 bases from J, with 14 bases in between. This CDR3 region has 15 residues. Looked up from germline, CDR1 is SGHVS and CDR2 is FQNEAQ.

The chain carries TRBV5-1 and TRBJ1-2, with TRBD1 identical over 7 bases. J gave up 4 bases and V 4 bases, and 4 bases lay outside the gene matches. The CDR3 runs to 13 residues. Germline lookup yields CDR1 SGHRS and CDR2 YFSETQ. For the CDR3, the DNA is TGCGCCAGCAGCGCGGGACAGAGCTATGGCTACACCTTC. Translation gives CASSAGQSYGYTF.